This TCR beta chain was profiled in a study of cytomegalovirus exposure and HLA in healthy donors. Study-level points and caveats: From TCR beta sequences, most subjects' HLA-A and HLA-B alleles were reportedly predicted accurately.

This CDR3 contains 14 residues. Germline CDR1 reads SQVTM; CDR2 reads ANQGSEA. Trimming shortened V by 5 bases and J by 7 bases, and 17 bases separated the two germline ends. This clone was seen a handful of times. Its specificity is not known. The PCR made use of 60 Vbeta and 13 Jbeta primers. The table came from immunoSEQ multiplex PCR; TCRdb's copy has only in-frame clones and leaves some out. Among approximately 120,000 clones, over 60% were seen once, and the ten largest hold just under 2%. Input material: PBMCs. The rearrangement links TRBV29-1 to TRBJ2-2, with D perhaps TRBD2 (6 bases). This clonotype originated in a man aged 50 or older in good health and CMV-seronegative. CDR3: CSVNLPRGSGELFF. The CDR3 DNA reads TGCAGCGTTAACTTGCCCCGGGGGAGCGGGGAGCTGTTTTTT.